This entry lists 23 T cell receptor beta chains sequenced from one sample in a study of T-cell memory formation after mild COVID-19 (dated by TCRdb to the early 2020s). Library creation used 5' RACE. Sequencing took place on an Illumina NovaSeq 6000. In-frame beta chains were kept once TCRdb had trimmed the public reads at Q25 with fastp and called clones with MiXCR. When rows share a CDR3 protein, they turn into one entry using the most common DNA and genes. The sample table contains a few hundred thousand distinct CDR3 sequences; only one count was recorded for around 21% of them. 12% of the sample goes to the ten largest clones. Input material: PBMCs or a T cell subset sorted from them (not recorded which). All receptors derive from an adult woman who had mild COVID-19 (a few samples of this study predate the infection). The sample titles of this study are shuffled in the database, so cell type and time point are left out; the donor was told from shared clones.

The rearrangement links TRBV20-1 to TRBJ2-1, with D perhaps matching TRBD1 (6 bases). The CDR3 spans 14 residues. V was shortened by 5 bases and J by 4 bases, with 15 bases between the two germline ends. From germline, CDR1 is DFQATT and CDR2 SNEGSKA (reference sequence). The CDR3: CSALGRGHYNEQFF. The CDR3 DNA sequence: TGCAGTGCTCTCGGCAGGGGCCATTACAATGAGCAGTTCTTC.

The rearrangement uses TRBV9 and TRBJ1-2; 9 bases are shared with TRBD1. CDR1 SGDLS and CDR2 YYNGEE come from the germline V gene. The CDR3 is made up of 15 amino acids. Trimming removed 3 bases from V and 6 bases from J; junction bases left unmatched: 9. The CDR3 DNA reads TGTGCCAGCAGCGCGGGACAGGGTTCGGTCAATGGCTACACCTTC. Translating it yields CASSAGQGSVNGYTF.

The chain combines TRBV2 with TRBJ2-2; D gene uncertain. Per the germline V gene, CDR1 is SNHLY and CDR2 is FYNNEI. Trimming cost V 4 bases and J 1 base, with 13 bases left between them. This CDR3 has 16 residues. CDR3 DNA: TGTGCCAGCAGTGCAAAGGATCCGGGGAACACCGGGGAGCTGTTTTTT. This encodes CASSAKDPGNTGELFF. The full variable domain, completed using reference TRBV2 and TRBJ2-2, is EPEVTQTPSHQVTQMGQEVILRCVPISNHLYFYWYRQILGQKVEFLVSFYNNEISEKSEIFDDQFSVERPDGSNFTLKIRSTKLEDSAMYFCASSAKDPGNTGELFFGEGSRLTVL.

The sample holds a few counts of this clonotype. V is TRBV3-1 and J is TRBJ2-1, with D maybe TRBD1 (5 bases). The CDR3 length is 14 residues. Trimming stripped 1 base from V and 3 bases from J, with 7 bases between. Germline V gives CDR1 LGHDT, CDR2 YNNKEL (reference sequence). The CDR3 DNA reads as TGTGCCAGCAGCCAAGGGGGCCTCTACAATGAGCAGTTCTTC. Amino acids: CASSQGGLYNEQFF.

The chain uses TRBV4-3 and TRBJ2-1; D is ambiguous. V was shortened by 1 base and J by 3 bases, with 16 bases between the two germline ends. The CDR3 consists of 17 residues. Germline CDR1 is LGHNA and CDR2 is YSLEER. CDR3 in DNA: TGCGCCAGCAGCCAAGCAGTCGGCGCAAGAGACTACAATGAGCAGTTCTTC. Residues: CASSQAVGARDYNEQFF.

This chain connects TRBV2 to TRBJ2-6, with no clear D. The CDR3 extends over 15 amino acids. The germline V gene has CDR1 SNHLY and CDR2 FYNNEI. V dropped 4 bases and J dropped 2 bases, with 9 bases sitting between them. DNA for the CDR3: TGTGCCAGCAGTGCCCAACTGGCTGGGGCCAACGTCCTGACTTTC. Its translation is CASSAQLAGANVLTF.

This clonotype occurred a few times. The chain carries TRBV7-2 and TRBJ2-1, with 7 bases aligning to TRBD2. This CDR3 has 18 amino acids. Germline V gene data show CDR1 as SGHTA and CDR2 as FQGNSA. V lost 5 bases to trimming and J lost 5 bases; unmatched junction nucleotides: 18. Here the CDR3 reads CASSLTGLSGAGNNEQFF. CDR3 DNA: TGTGCCAGCAGCCTAACCGGTCTAAGCGGGGCGGGGAACAATGAGCAGTTCTTC.

This clonotype was counted only a few times. The rearrangement links TRBV7-2 to TRBJ1-2; TRBD1 might be the D (5 bases). CDR1 is SGHTA, CDR2 FQGNSA, per germline. The CDR3 has 15 amino acids. The V end lost 2 bases, the J end lost 2 bases, and 12 bases lay between the germline ends. The CDR3 region has the DNA TGTGCCAGCAGCTTACATCAGGGAACGAACTATGGCTACACCTTC. Translated: CASSLHQGTNYGYTF.

This clonotype was seen a handful of times. The rearrangement links TRBV18 to TRBJ2-3; D may be TRBD1 (6 bases). The CDR3 consists of 14 residues. Trimming cost V 6 bases and J 0 bases, with 10 bases left between them. Germline V gene data show CDR1 as KGHSH and CDR2 as LQKENI. The CDR3 reads CASSYGQSTDTQYF. The CDR3 DNA reads as TGTGCCAGCTCCTACGGACAGAGCACAGATACGCAGTATTTT. Based on the CDR3 plus reference TRBV18 and TRBJ2-3, the full variable domain is NAGVMQNPRHLVRRRGQEARLRCSPMKGHSHVYWYRQLPEEGLKFMVYLQKENIIDESGMPKERFSAEFPKEGPSILRIQQVVRGDSAAYFCASSYGQSTDTQYFGPGTRLTVL.

The V gene is TRBV3-1, the J gene TRBJ2-1; no reliable D call. Trimming cost V 5 bases and J 12 bases, with 11 bases left between them. In germline, CDR1 is LGHDT, CDR2 YNNKEL (reference sequence). This CDR3 has 11 residues. CDR3 bases: TGTGCCAGCAGCGGACGGCCTGGGCAGTTCTTC. It translates to CASSGRPGQFF.

The sample holds a few counts of this clonotype. V is TRBV7-2 and J is TRBJ2-1; 12 bases are shared with TRBD1. V shed 3 bases and J 6 bases; nucleotides not matched to a gene: 6. Germline CDR1 reads SGHTA; CDR2 reads FQGNSA. CDR3 length: 16 residues. The CDR3 loop reads CASSFAGTGGRNEQFF. The CDR3 DNA follows: TGTGCCAGCAGCTTTGCCGGGACAGGGGGCCGCAATGAGCAGTTCTTC.

The table lists this clonotype with many counts. V and J are TRBV15 and TRBJ1-1; D uncertain. Germline lookup yields CDR1 LNHNV and CDR2 YYDKDF (reference sequence). Trimming cost V 0 bases and J 6 bases, with 5 bases left between them. The length of the CDR3 is 12 residues. CDR3 DNA sequence: TGTGCCACCAGCAGAGATGTGGCTGAAGCTTTCTTT. It encodes CATSRDVAEAFF.

The J gene is TRBJ2-7, the V gene TRBV6-2 or TRBV6-3; D possibly uses TRBD1 or TRBD2 (6 bases each). Germline loops: CDR1 MNHEY, CDR2 SVGEGT. The CDR3 runs 14 residues. Trimming removed 0 bases at V and 6 bases at J, with 12 bases between. The CDR3 sequence is CASSYSSGGIEQYF. The CDR3 DNA sequence: TGTGCCAGCAGTTACTCGTCCGGGGGCATCGAGCAGTACTTC.

This clonotype came up once. The rearrangement links TRBV11-3 to TRBJ2-2; D unresolved. The V end lost 0 bases, the J end lost 5 bases, and 13 bases lay between the germline ends. The CDR3 loop spans 16 amino acids. Germline V gene data show CDR1 as SGHNT and CDR2 as YENEEA. The CDR3 DNA sequence: TGTGCCAGCAGCTTAGATTCCCCGGGTTTAACCGGGGAGCTGTTTTTT. It specifies CASSLDSPGLTGELFF.

This clonotype has more than one count but fewer than ten. The chain combines TRBV18 with TRBJ1-1, with 9 bases identical to TRBD1. This CDR3 is built from 17 residues. Per the germline V gene, CDR1 is KGHSH and CDR2 is LQKENI. V trimming: 1 base; J trimming: 1 base; junction bases outside the gene matches: 7. Here the CDR3 reads CASSPLGQGNWNTEAFF. The DNA for the CDR3 is TGTGCCAGCTCACCACTGGGACAGGGTAACTGGAACACTGAAGCTTTCTTT.

This clonotype occurred a few times. This chain joins TRBV5-1 and TRBJ1-1; no reliable D call. CDR3 size: 13 residues. V was pared by 3 bases and J by 3 bases, with 9 bases between. The germline CDR1 and CDR2 sequences are SGHRS and YFSETQ. The CDR3 spells CASSSFGDTEAFF. CDR3 DNA: TGCGCCAGCAGCTCCTTTGGGGACACTGAAGCTTTCTTT. Looking up the rest from reference TRBV5-1 and TRBJ1-1 gives the full variable domain: KAGVTQTPRYLIKTRGQQVTLSCSPISGHRSVSWYQQTPGQGLQFLFEYFSETQRNKGNFPGRFSGRQFSNSRSEMNVSTLELGDSALYLCASSSFGDTEAFFGQGTRLTVV.

This clonotype was seen repeatedly, ten times or more. This sequence joins TRBV7-2 and TRBJ2-7; D may correspond to TRBD1 or TRBD2 (7 bases each). CDR1 SGHTA and CDR2 FQGNSA come from the germline V gene. The V end lost 1 base, the J end lost 2 bases, and 18 bases lay between the germline ends. CDR3 length: 17 amino acids. The CDR3 nucleotides are TGTGCCAGCAGCTTAGTCCTTGCAGGGGGGGTACCCTACGAGCAGTACTTC. It specifies CASSLVLAGGVPYEQYF.

This clonotype was counted a few times. This chain uses TRBV9 with TRBJ2-7; D may be TRBD1 or TRBD2 (6 bases each). V gave up 4 bases and J gave up 7 bases, with 12 bases separating them. This CDR3 has 12 amino acids. Looked up from germline, CDR1 is SGDLS and CDR2 is YYNGEE. The CDR3 protein is CASSPEGGEQYF. CDR3 coding DNA: TGTGCCAGCAGCCCAGAGGGGGGAGAGCAGTACTTC.

The J gene is TRBJ1-4, the V gene TRBV27; 7 bases align to TRBD1. Germline V gives CDR1 MNHEY, CDR2 SMNVEV (reference sequence). Trimming took 2 bases from V and 5 from J; bases not matched to a gene: 23. The CDR3 runs 21 residues. The CDR3: CASSLAPTGLHPGQINEKLFF. In DNA form, the CDR3 reads TGTGCCAGCAGTTTAGCCCCAACCGGATTGCACCCGGGACAGATAAATGAAAAACTGTTTTTT. The whole variable domain, remainder taken from reference TRBV27 and TRBJ1-4, is EAQVTQNPRYLITVTGKKLTVTCSQNMNHEYMSWYRQDPGLGLRQIYYSMNVEVTDKGDVPEGYKVSRKEKRNFPLILESPSPNQTSLYFCASSLAPTGLHPGQINEKLFFGSGTQLSVL.

The chain recombines TRBV2 with TRBJ1-1, with D hard to call. From germline, CDR1 is SNHLY and CDR2 FYNNEI. The V gene lost 7 bases and the J gene lost 6 bases, with 18 bases spanning the gap. The CDR3 is 14 residues long. In DNA, the CDR3 is TGTGCCAGCAACTTACCCGGAATTCTGGCTGAAGCTTTCTTT. Translation: CASNLPGILAEAFF. The full variable domain, in which reference TRBV2 and TRBJ1-1 provide the parts outside the CDR3, is EPEVTQTPSHQVTQMGQEVILRCVPISNHLYFYWYRQILGQKVEFLVSFYNNEISEKSEIFDDQFSVERPDGSNFTLKIRSTKLEDSAMYFCASNLPGILAEAFFGQGTRLTVV.

This clonotype was counted a few times. The chain carries TRBV9 and TRBJ2-2; D unresolved. The V end was cut by 4 bases, the J end by 0 bases, with 13 bases between. CDR3 size: 16 residues. Germline CDR1 is SGDLS and CDR2 is YYNGEE. The CDR3 is CASSYLHEANTGELFF. DNA for the CDR3: TGTGCCAGCAGCTACCTCCATGAGGCGAACACCGGGGAGCTGTTTTTT.

This clonotype was recorded once. V is TRBV6-4 and J is TRBJ2-6; 8 nucleotides match TRBD1. The CDR3 sequence is 16 residues long. The V and J ends lost 7 bases and 1 base, in that order; junction bases with no gene match: 6. CDR1 is MRHNA, CDR2 SNTAGT, per germline. Written as DNA, the CDR3 is TGTGCCAGCATCACGGACAGGGAGTCTGGGGCCAACGTCCTGACTTTC. It is translated as CASITDRESGANVLTF.

V and J are TRBV9 and TRBJ2-5; D gene unclear. Germline lookup yields CDR1 SGDLS and CDR2 YYNGEE. V dropped 3 bases and J dropped 7 bases, with 19 bases sitting between them. This CDR3 comprises 15 residues. The CDR3 nucleotides read TGTGCCAGCAGCGACCATGACCGTACTGGGTTGACCCAGTACTTC. Amino acid sequence: CASSDHDRTGLTQYF.